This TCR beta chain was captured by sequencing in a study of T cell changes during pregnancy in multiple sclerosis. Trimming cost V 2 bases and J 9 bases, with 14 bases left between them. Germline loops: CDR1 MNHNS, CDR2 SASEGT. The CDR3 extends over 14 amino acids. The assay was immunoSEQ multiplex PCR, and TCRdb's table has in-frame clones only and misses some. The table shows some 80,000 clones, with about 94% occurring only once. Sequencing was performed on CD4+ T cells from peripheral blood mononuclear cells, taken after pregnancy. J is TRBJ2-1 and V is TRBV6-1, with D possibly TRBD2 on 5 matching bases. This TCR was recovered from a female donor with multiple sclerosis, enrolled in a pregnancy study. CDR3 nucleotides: TGTGCCAGCAGTGAATGGTCGGGATCAGGTGAGCAGTTCTTC. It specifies CASSEWSGSGEQFF.